The 19 T cell receptor beta chains reported below all come from one sample, sequenced in a study of radiation and T cells in renal cell carcinoma. Stated time point: blood 2 weeks post-SBRT. Treatment given: 15 Gy SBRT to primary tumor, nephrectomy 4 weeks later. Profiled with immunoSEQ multiplex PCR; TCRdb holds only in-frame clones, not every one. The table includes tens of thousands of clones, 80% detected once. The specimen comprised blood, sampled from a patient whose treatment included radiotherapy and nephrectomy. The source of these receptors is a woman aged 70 to 79 with renal cell carcinoma.

The gene calls are TRBV9 and TRBJ2-3; D assignment may be TRBD1 or TRBD2 (5 bases each). Trimming cost V 4 bases and J 6 bases, with 12 bases left between them. Looked up from germline, CDR1 is SGDLS and CDR2 is YYNGEE. This CDR3 spans 13 amino acids. The CDR3 DNA is TGTGCCAGCAGCCAACTTGGGGGTGATACGCAGTATTTT. Translation gives CASSQLGGDTQYF.

This clone has a single count. This chain links TRBV25-1 with TRBJ2-3, with D possibly called TRBD1 or TRBD2 (6 bases each). CDR3 length equals 15 residues. Germline values: CDR1 MGHDK, CDR2 SYGVNS. Trimming stripped 3 bases from V and 2 bases from J, with 12 bases between. CDR3 region: CASSDSGAITDTQYF. CDR3 bases: TGTGCCAGCAGTGATTCGGGGGCCATCACAGATACGCAGTATTTT. The whole variable domain, filled in from reference TRBV25-1 and TRBJ2-3, reads EADIYQTPRYLVIGTGKKITLECSQTMGHDKMYWYQQDPGMELHLIHYSYGVNSTEKGDLSSESTVSRIRTEHFPLTLESARPSHTSQYLCASSDSGAITDTQYFGPGTRLTVL.

This chain connects TRBV9 to TRBJ2-5, with 9 positions matching TRBD2. CDR1 SGDLS and CDR2 YYNGEE come from the germline V gene. Trimming took 4 bases from V and 1 from J; bases not matched to a gene: 8. There are 16 residues in the CDR3. The DNA for the CDR3 is TGTGCCAGCAGCCCGGGATTGCGGGGGGGCCAAGAGACCCAGTACTTC. Protein sequence: CASSPGLRGGQETQYF.

The chain combines TRBV18 with TRBJ1-1; possibly TRBD1 for D (5 bases). Trimming took off 3 bases at V and 1 base at J, with 9 bases between the two ends. The CDR3 is 14 residues long. Germline V lookup: CDR1 KGHSH, CDR2 LQKENI. As DNA, the CDR3 is TGTGCCAGCTCACCGGGAGGGACGAACACTGAAGCTTTCTTT. Translation: CASSPGGTNTEAFF. The full variable domain, completed using reference TRBV18 and TRBJ1-1, is NAGVMQNPRHLVRRRGQEARLRCSPMKGHSHVYWYRQLPEEGLKFMVYLQKENIIDESGMPKERFSAEFPKEGPSILRIQQVVRGDSAAYFCASSPGGTNTEAFFGQGTRLTVV.

The rearrangement links TRBV19 to TRBJ2-7, with TRBD1 as a possible D gene (6 bases). The CDR3 covers 15 residues. Trimming took 4 bases from V and 2 from J, leaving 15 bases between them. CDR1 LNHDA and CDR2 SQIVND come from the germline V gene (reference sequence). CDR3 nucleotide sequence: TGTGCCAGTAGTAAGACACAGGACAGAACCTACGAGCAGTACTTC. Its translation: CASSKTQDRTYEQYF.

V gene TRBV7-2 combines with J gene TRBJ2-3; 13 positions match TRBD2. The trim removed 5 bases at V and 4 bases at J, leaving 3 bases unmatched. Germline V gene sequence: CDR1 SGHTA, CDR2 FQGNSA. The CDR3 is 15 amino acids. The chain's CDR3 is CASSRGLAGADTQYF. The CDR3 DNA reads as TGTGCCAGCAGCCGAGGACTAGCGGGAGCAGATACGCAGTATTTT. Complete variable domain (other parts from reference TRBV7-2 and TRBJ2-3): GAGVSQSPSNKVTEKGKDVELRCDPISGHTALYWYRQSLGQGLEFLIYFQGNSAPDKSGLPSDRFSAERTGGSVSTLTIQRTQQEDSAVYLCASSRGLAGADTQYFGPGTRLTVL.

The chain couples TRBV27 to TRBJ2-7, with TRBD1 matching over 7 bases. V lost 6 bases, J lost 1 base, and 12 bases stayed unmatched. The germline gives CDR1 MNHEY, CDR2 SMNVEV (reference sequence). The CDR3 has 16 amino acids. The CDR3 bases are TGTGCCAGCAGCCCCGGTACAGGGGCCGTATCCTACGAGCAGTACTTC. As protein: CASSPGTGAVSYEQYF.

In DNA, the CDR3 is TGTGCCAGCAGCTTCCCAGGGTCGAACACTGAAGCTTTCTTT. As protein: CASSFPGSNTEAFF. The chain recombines TRBV5-6 with TRBJ1-1, with D possibly being TRBD1 (5 bases). The CDR3 runs 14 residues. Trimming cost V 2 bases and J 1 base, with 9 bases left between them. CDR1 is SGHDT and CDR2 is YYEEEE in the germline V gene.

The V and J genes are TRBV7-8 and TRBJ2-3; 8 bases are a match to TRBD1. V was clipped by 4 bases and J by 0 bases; unmatched bases: 15. The CDR3 sequence is 19 residues long. The germline CDR1 and CDR2 sequences are SGHVS and FQNEAQ. CDR3 sequence: CASSSPDREGVFSTDTQYF. CDR3 nucleotide sequence: TGTGCCAGCAGCTCCCCGGACAGGGAAGGGGTTTTCAGCACAGATACGCAGTATTTT. The full variable domain, with the rest looked up from reference TRBV7-8 and TRBJ2-3, is GAGVSQSPRYKVAKRGQDVALRCDPISGHVSLFWYQQALGQGPEFLTYFQNEAQLDKSGLPSDRFFAERPEGSVSTLKIQRTQQEDSAVYLCASSSPDREGVFSTDTQYFGPGTRLTVL.

The CDR3 sequence is CASSHLGLENIQYF. The CDR3 coding sequence is TGTGCCAGCAGCCACCTAGGACTAGAAAACATTCAGTACTTC. V is TRBV4-2 and J is TRBJ2-4; 7 bases fit TRBD2. This CDR3 has 14 residues. Trimming at V came to 3 bases and at J to 5 bases, leaving 4 bases not matched to a gene. In germline, CDR1 is LGHNA, CDR2 YNFKEQ.

There are a few counts of this clone. The gene calls are TRBV13 and TRBJ2-1, with a possible D match to TRBD2 (5 bases). The germline V gene encodes CDR1 PRHDT and CDR2 FYEKMQ (reference sequence). The CDR3 loop spans 13 amino acids. V was pared by 3 bases and J by 8 bases, with 11 bases between. The CDR3 is CASSLRAGHEQFF. CDR3 DNA sequence: TGTGCCAGCAGCTTGAGGGCGGGCCATGAGCAGTTCTTC. Full variable domain (outside the CDR3, taken from reference TRBV13 and TRBJ2-1): AAGVIQSPRHLIKEKRETATLKCYPIPRHDTVYWYQQGPGQDPQFLISFYEKMQSDKGSIPDRFSAQQFSDYHSELNMSSLELGDSALYFCASSLRAGHEQFFGPGTRLTVL.

The chain employs TRBV2 and TRBJ2-1, with D unclear. The germline CDR1 and CDR2 sequences are SNHLY and FYNNEI. V lost 5 bases and J 9 bases, leaving 14 bases between the germline ends. The CDR3 totals 13 residues. CDR3 DNA sequence: TGTGCCAGCAGTCCCTCGGGCGCTATTGAGCAGTTCTTC. This sequence encodes CASSPSGAIEQFF. Combining the CDR3 with reference TRBV2 and TRBJ2-1 gives the whole variable domain EPEVTQTPSHQVTQMGQEVILRCVPISNHLYFYWYRQILGQKVEFLVSFYNNEISEKSEIFDDQFSVERPDGSNFTLKIRSTKLEDSAMYFCASSPSGAIEQFFGPGTRLTVL.

This chain connects TRBV19 to TRBJ2-3; D is unclear. Between the trimmed V and J ends, which lost 6 bases and 0 bases, there was a span of 10 bases. The CDR3 contains 14 residues. Germline values: CDR1 LNHDA, CDR2 SQIVND (reference sequence). The DNA for the CDR3 is TGTGCCAGTAGCGACCTCGGGAGCACAGATACGCAGTATTTT. It translates to CASSDLGSTDTQYF. Variable domain in full (rest from reference TRBV19 and TRBJ2-3): DGGITQSPKYLFRKEGQNVTLSCEQNLNHDAMYWYRQDPGQGLRLIYYSQIVNDFQKGDIAEGYSVSREKKESFPLTVTSAQKNPTAFYLCASSDLGSTDTQYFGPGTRLTVL.

The J gene is TRBJ2-7, the V gene TRBV7-2; D uncertain. The length of the CDR3 is 13 residues. Per the germline V gene, CDR1 is SGHTA and CDR2 is FQGNSA. V gave up 4 bases and J gave up 2 bases, with 9 bases separating them. CDR3 sequence reads: CASSSPPTYEQYF. CDR3 in DNA: TGTGCCAGCAGCTCCCCCCCCACCTACGAGCAGTACTTC.

The chain is built from TRBV6-1 and TRBJ1-1; no reliable D call. Germline V gives CDR1 MNHNS, CDR2 SASEGT. The CDR3 covers 12 residues. V was shortened by 4 bases and J by 7 bases, with 10 bases between the two germline ends. The CDR3 here is CASSASGIEAFF. CDR3 sequence (DNA): TGTGCCAGCAGTGCGAGCGGAATTGAAGCTTTCTTT.

This sequence joins TRBV5-1 and TRBJ1-3; weak D call: TRBD1 (6 bases). CDR1 and CDR2 from the germline V gene are SGHRS and YFSETQ. The CDR3 is 15 residues long. The ends were cut back, 0 bases at V and 2 bases at J, with 9 bases in the middle. The CDR3 protein is CASSLDTGTGNTIYF. The CDR3 DNA reads TGCGCCAGCAGCTTGGATACAGGGACTGGAAACACCATATATTTT.

The chain uses TRBV30 and TRBJ2-1, with 11 bases fitting TRBD2. The CDR3 extends over 17 amino acids. With V trimmed by 4 bases and J by 4 bases, 12 bases remained unmatched. Germline V gives CDR1 GTSNPN, CDR2 SVGIG (reference sequence). This CDR3 is CAWTSRLAGHLYNEQFF. The DNA of the CDR3 is TGTGCCTGGACTTCTCGACTAGCGGGGCACCTATACAATGAGCAGTTCTTC.

The CDR3 DNA reads as TGTGCCAGCAGGTTAGCGGGAGAACCCTACGAGCAGTACTTC. As protein: CASRLAGEPYEQYF. This rearrangement joins TRBV27 to TRBJ2-7, with 9 bases aligning to TRBD2. The germline gives CDR1 MNHEY, CDR2 SMNVEV (reference sequence). The V segment lost 6 bases and the J segment 2 bases; nucleotides outside the gene matches: 5. The CDR3 is 14 residues long.

This clone was detected only a few times. V is TRBV5-1 and J is TRBJ1-3; D gene ambiguous. Trimming stripped 4 bases from V and 0 bases from J, with 14 bases between. From germline, CDR1 is SGHRS and CDR2 YFSETQ. The CDR3 spans 16 residues. The chain's CDR3 is CASSPDGSYSGNTIYF. The CDR3 DNA reads TGCGCCAGCAGCCCTGACGGTTCCTACTCTGGAAACACCATATATTTT.